Listed here are 18 T cell receptor beta chains from one sample, sequenced in a study of identical twins (dated by TCRdb to the mid-2010s). The receptor library was made with 5' RACE. TCRdb names Illumina HiSeq 2000 as the instrument used. TCRdb handled the public reads itself, with Q25 trimming in fastp and clone calling in MiXCR, and kept productive beta chains. Entries are consolidated by CDR3 protein sequence, retaining the most common genes and DNA. Across this sample there are 1.5 million to 2 million distinct CDR3 sequences, with about 32% seen only once. The ten biggest clones cover over 0.25% of the sample. Sequenced material: cord blood. The receptors derive from a newborn girl in good health.

This clonotype was observed at least ten times. A read error may be the cause here, since a much bigger clone is one base away. The rearrangement uses TRBV4-2 and TRBJ1-5; D ambiguous. Germline CDR1 is LGHNA and CDR2 is YNFKEQ. The CDR3 is 13 residues long. V lost 0 bases to trimming and J lost 3 bases, with 3 bases between them. CDR3 nucleotides: TGTGCCAGCAGCCAAGATAACAATCAGCCCCAGCATTTT. Protein: CASSQDNNQPQHF.

In its sample, this clonotype was seen a few times. The rearrangement links TRBV20-1 to TRBJ2-3; no reliable D call. The CDR3 totals 13 residues. Germline-derived CDR1 and CDR2 are DFQATT and SNEGSKA (reference sequence). The ends were cut back, 1 base at V and 0 bases at J, with 5 bases in the middle. The chain's CDR3 is CSARALSTDTQYF. In nucleotides, the CDR3 is TGCAGTGCTAGAGCTCTCAGCACAGATACGCAGTATTTT.

Only a few counts were recorded for this clonotype. The J gene is TRBJ1-1, the V gene TRBV6-1; 12 nucleotides line up with TRBD1. Germline V gene sequence: CDR1 MNHNS, CDR2 SASEGT. This CDR3 region has 16 residues. J lost 2 bases, V lost 0 bases, and 1 base had no gene match. This CDR3 reads CASSEAGQGANTEAFF. The CDR3 DNA reads TGTGCCAGCAGTGAAGCGGGACAGGGGGCAAACACTGAAGCTTTCTTT.

The V and J genes are TRBV28 and TRBJ2-7; 7 bases are shared with TRBD1. V trimming: 4 bases; J trimming: 0 bases; junction bases outside the gene matches: 6. Germline CDR1 MDHEN, CDR2 SYDVKM. There are 15 residues in the CDR3. The CDR3 sequence: CASSSQGESSYEQYF. The CDR3 region has the DNA TGTGCCAGCAGTTCGCAGGGGGAGAGCTCCTACGAGCAGTACTTC.

The gene calls are TRBV2 and TRBJ2-1; D not certain. The J call could be wrong; TRBJ2-7 is a better fit for the DNA end. Germline loops: CDR1 SNHLY, CDR2 FYNNEI. The CDR3 has 11 amino acids. Here the CDR3 reads CASQSYNEQYF. For the CDR3, the DNA is TGTGCCAGCCAGTCGTACAATGAGCAGTACTTC.

V gene TRBV20-1 combines with J gene TRBJ2-1; TRBD2 agrees at 7 bases. The CDR3 is 14 residues long. CDR1 is DFQATT, CDR2 SNEGSKA, per germline (reference sequence). V was pared by 3 bases and J by 3 bases, with 5 bases of the junction left unmatched. In DNA, the CDR3 is TGCAGTGCTAGGTCCCGGACTAGCTACAATGAGCAGTTCTTC. Translated, it gives CSARSRTSYNEQFF.

V is TRBV3-1 and J is TRBJ2-5, with 7 positions matching TRBD1. The CDR3 runs to 15 residues. Germline V CDR1 and CDR2: LGHDT, YNNKEL (reference sequence). Trimming removed 5 bases from V and 7 bases from J; junction bases left unmatched: 13. CDR3 coding DNA: TGTGCCAGCAGCGCCCCAGGCCAGGGGGATGGGACCCAGTACTTC. Its translation: CASSAPGQGDGTQYF.

A remark on this clonotype: This could be a read error, since a much larger clone is one nucleotide away. The chain couples TRBV27 to TRBJ2-7; 9 bases fit TRBD1. The CDR3 has 14 amino acids. Germline assignment: CDR1 MNHEY and CDR2 SMNVEV (reference sequence). The CDR3 spells CDSSLRTGAYEQYF. The DNA of the CDR3 is TGTGACAGCAGTTTAAGGACAGGGGCCTACGAGCAGTACTTC.

This clonotype has just a few counts. The chain has TRBV18 and TRBJ1-5; D remains unclear. The germline V and J ends were trimmed by 1 base and 0 bases, with 16 bases remaining between them. This CDR3 comprises 18 residues. The germline V gene has CDR1 KGHSH and CDR2 LQKENI. The chain's CDR3 is CASSPRAYIHSSNQPQHF. CDR3 in DNA: TGTGCCAGCTCACCACGAGCATACATTCATTCTAGCAATCAGCCCCAGCATTTT.

This clonotype showed up just a few times. The rearrangement links TRBV14 to TRBJ2-4; 7 bases fit TRBD1. After removal of 5 bases from V and 9 bases from J, the junction contained 7 bases not matched to a gene. The CDR3 length is 13 residues. Germline lookup yields CDR1 SGHDN and CDR2 FVKESK. In DNA form, the CDR3 reads TGTGCCAGCAGCGTGGACAGGCGAGCCATTCAGTACTTC. Protein: CASSVDRRAIQYF.

V usage is TRBV4-1 and J usage is TRBJ2-1; no firm D call. The CDR3 length is 15 residues. Trimming took off 0 bases at V and 0 bases at J, with 6 bases between the two ends. Germline CDR1 reads MGHRA; CDR2 reads YSYEKL. CDR3 coding DNA: TGCGCCAGCAGCCAAGATCCGAACTCCTACAATGAGCAGTTCTTC. Translating it yields CASSQDPNSYNEQFF.

The table lists this clonotype with a few counts. The rearrangement links TRBV12-3 or TRBV12-4 to TRBJ1-6; no clear D gene. CDR3 length: 16 residues. Trimming left V 4 bases short and J 6 bases short, with 16 bases between. CDR3 in amino acids: CASSSHPGEGNSPLHF. For the CDR3, the DNA is TGTGCCAGCAGTTCACACCCCGGGGAGGGTAATTCACCCCTCCACTTT.

Concerning this clonotype itself: A much larger clone differs from this one at a single base, so this may be a read error. This chain connects TRBV28 to TRBJ2-5, with TRBD2 identical over 7 bases. The germline CDR1 and CDR2 sequences are MDHEN and SYDVKM. The CDR3 is 16 amino acids. The V segment lost 3 bases and the J segment 1 base; nucleotides outside the gene matches: 8. CDR3 sequence: CASSFARGRSQETQYF. The CDR3 DNA reads TGTGCCAGCAGTTTTGCGCGGGGGAGAAGCCAAGAGACCCAGTACTTC.

The rearrangement links TRBV20-1 to TRBJ2-1, with 9 nucleotides matching TRBD1. The end of the DNA fits TRBJ2-7 better, so the J call may be wrong. Germline V gene lookup returns CDR1 DFQATT and CDR2 SNEGSKA (reference sequence). CDR3 length: 16 residues. The CDR3 loop reads CSARASGQGSYNEQYF. CDR3 coding DNA: TGCAGTGCTAGAGCCTCGGGACAGGGCTCCTACAATGAGCAGTACTTC.

The genes are TRBV11-1 and TRBJ2-1; no clear D gene. From germline, CDR1 is SGHAT and CDR2 FQDESV (reference sequence). Trimming pared 2 bases from V and 7 bases from J, leaving 15 bases between. The CDR3 is 15 amino acids. The CDR3 coding sequence is TGTGCCAGCAGCTTACTAACTACCCAAAAAAATGAGCAGTTCTTC. It is translated as CASSLLTTQKNEQFF.

V gene TRBV24-1 combines with J gene TRBJ1-1, with no clear D. Trimming cost V 4 bases and J 3 bases, with 8 bases left between them. In germline, CDR1 is KGHDR, CDR2 SFDVKD. This CDR3 has 13 amino acids. The CDR3 bases are TGTGCCACCAGTGACGGGAGGGACACTGAAGCTTTCTTT. Encoded protein: CATSDGRDTEAFF.

V is TRBV3-1 and J is TRBJ2-1; D not resolved. The CDR3 length is 16 residues. Germline values: CDR1 LGHDT, CDR2 YNNKEL (reference sequence). V was clipped by 0 bases and J by 10 bases, with 19 bases between them. The CDR3 loop reads CASSQDFSGRAYEQFF. CDR3 coding DNA: TGTGCCAGCAGCCAAGATTTTTCGGGCAGAGCCTACGAGCAGTTCTTC.

The chain links TRBV2 to TRBJ2-3, with 12 bases fitting TRBD2. CDR1 SNHLY and CDR2 FYNNEI come from the germline V gene. Trimming cost V 6 bases and J 3 bases; bases outside gene matches: 13. This CDR3 comprises 18 residues. The CDR3 DNA reads as TGTGCCAGCAGAAAGAACCCTAGCGGGAGGGCCGGGACAGATACGCAGTATTTT. Residues: CASRKNPSGRAGTDTQYF.